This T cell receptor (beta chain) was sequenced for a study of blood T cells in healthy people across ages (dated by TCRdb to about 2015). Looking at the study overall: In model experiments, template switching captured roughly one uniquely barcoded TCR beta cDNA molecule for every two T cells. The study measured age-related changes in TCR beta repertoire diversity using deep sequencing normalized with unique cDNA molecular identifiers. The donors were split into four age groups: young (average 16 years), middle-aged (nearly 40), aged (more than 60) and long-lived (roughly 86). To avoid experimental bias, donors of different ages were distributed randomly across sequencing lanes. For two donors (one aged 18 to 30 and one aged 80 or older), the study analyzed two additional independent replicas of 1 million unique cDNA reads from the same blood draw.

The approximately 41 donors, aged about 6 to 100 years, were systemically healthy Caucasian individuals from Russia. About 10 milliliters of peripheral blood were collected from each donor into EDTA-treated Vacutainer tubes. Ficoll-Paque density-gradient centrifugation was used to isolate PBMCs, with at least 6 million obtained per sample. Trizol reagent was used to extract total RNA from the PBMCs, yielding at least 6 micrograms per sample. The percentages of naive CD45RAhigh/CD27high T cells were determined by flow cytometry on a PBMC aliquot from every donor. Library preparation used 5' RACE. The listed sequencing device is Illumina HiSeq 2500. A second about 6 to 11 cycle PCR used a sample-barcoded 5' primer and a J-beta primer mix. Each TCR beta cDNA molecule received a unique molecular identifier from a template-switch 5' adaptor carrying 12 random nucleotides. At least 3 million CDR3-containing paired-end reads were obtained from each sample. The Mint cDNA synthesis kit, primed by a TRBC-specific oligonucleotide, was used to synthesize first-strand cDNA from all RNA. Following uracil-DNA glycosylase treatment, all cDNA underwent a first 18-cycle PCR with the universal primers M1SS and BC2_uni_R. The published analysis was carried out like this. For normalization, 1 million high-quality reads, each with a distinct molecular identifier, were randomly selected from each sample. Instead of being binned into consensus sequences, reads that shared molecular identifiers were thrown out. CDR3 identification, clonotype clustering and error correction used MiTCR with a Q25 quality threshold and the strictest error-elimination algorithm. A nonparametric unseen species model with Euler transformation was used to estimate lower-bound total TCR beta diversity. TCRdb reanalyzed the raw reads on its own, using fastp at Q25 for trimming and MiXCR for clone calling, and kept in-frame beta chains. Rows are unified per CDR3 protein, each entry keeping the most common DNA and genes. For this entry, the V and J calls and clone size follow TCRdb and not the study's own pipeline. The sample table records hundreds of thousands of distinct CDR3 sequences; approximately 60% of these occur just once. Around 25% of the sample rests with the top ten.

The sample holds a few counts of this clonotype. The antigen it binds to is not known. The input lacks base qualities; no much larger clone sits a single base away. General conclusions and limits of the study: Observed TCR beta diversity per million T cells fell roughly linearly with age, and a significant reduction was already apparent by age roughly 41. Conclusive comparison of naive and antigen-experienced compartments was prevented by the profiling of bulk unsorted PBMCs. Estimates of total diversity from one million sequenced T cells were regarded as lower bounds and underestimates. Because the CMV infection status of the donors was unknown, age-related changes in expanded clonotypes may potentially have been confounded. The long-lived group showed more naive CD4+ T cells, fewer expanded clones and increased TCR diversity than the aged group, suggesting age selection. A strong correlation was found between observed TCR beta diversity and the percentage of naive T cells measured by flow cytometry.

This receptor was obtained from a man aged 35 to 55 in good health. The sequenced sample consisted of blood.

CDR3 sequence: CASSPGQGADEQFF. In nucleotides, the sequence is TGCGCCAGCAGCCCGGGACAGGGGGCAGATGAGCAGTTCTTC. The chain links TRBV4-3 with TRBJ2-1, with TRBD1 matching 12 junction bases. From the germline V gene, CDR1 is LGHNA and CDR2 is YSLEER. The V end gives up 4 bases and the J end 8 bases, leaving 3 bases in the junction not matched to a gene. From its cysteine to its phenylalanine, the CDR3 spans 14 amino acids. CDR3 DNA only is kept here, 42 bases in frame from base 1.